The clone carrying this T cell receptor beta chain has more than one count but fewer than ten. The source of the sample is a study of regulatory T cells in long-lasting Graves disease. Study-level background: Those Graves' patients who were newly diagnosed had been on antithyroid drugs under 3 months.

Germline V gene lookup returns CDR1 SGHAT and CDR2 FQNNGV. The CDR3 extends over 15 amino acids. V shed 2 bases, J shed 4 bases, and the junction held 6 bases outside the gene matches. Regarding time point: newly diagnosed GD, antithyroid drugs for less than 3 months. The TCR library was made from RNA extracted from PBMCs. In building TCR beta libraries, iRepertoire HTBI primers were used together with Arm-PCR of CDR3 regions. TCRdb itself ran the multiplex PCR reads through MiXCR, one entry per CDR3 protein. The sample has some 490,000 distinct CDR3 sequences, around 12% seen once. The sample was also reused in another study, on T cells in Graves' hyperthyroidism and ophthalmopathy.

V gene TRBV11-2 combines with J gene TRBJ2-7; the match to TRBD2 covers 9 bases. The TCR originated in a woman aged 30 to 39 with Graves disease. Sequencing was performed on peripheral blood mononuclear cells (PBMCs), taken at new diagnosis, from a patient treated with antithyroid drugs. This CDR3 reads CASSLIAGADYEQYF. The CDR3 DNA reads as TGTGCCAGCAGCTTAATAGCGGGAGCCGATTACGAGCAGTACTTC.